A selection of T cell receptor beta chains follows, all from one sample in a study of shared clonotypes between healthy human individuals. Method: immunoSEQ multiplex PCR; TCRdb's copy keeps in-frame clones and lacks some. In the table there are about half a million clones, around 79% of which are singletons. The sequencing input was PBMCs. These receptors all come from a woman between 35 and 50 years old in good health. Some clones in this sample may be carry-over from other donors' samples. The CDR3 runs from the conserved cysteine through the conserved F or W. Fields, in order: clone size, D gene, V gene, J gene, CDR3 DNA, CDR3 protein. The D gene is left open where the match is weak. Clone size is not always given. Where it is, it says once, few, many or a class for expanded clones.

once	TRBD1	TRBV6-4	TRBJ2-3	TGTGCCAGCAGTGACCGGGACAGGGCGACAGATACGCAGTATTTT	CASSDRDRATDTQYF
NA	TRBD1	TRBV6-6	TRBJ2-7	TGTGCCAGCAGCCAGGGACAGGTTGGACCCTACGAGCAGTACTTC	CASSQGQVGPYEQYF
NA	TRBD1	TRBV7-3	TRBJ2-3	TGTGCCAGCAGCGTACAGGGGGTTTCGGCAGATACGCAGTATTTT	CASSVQGVSADTQYF
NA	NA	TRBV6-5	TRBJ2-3	TGTGCCAGCAGGGCAGGCCGGAACACAGATACGCAGTATTTT	CASRAGRNTDTQYF
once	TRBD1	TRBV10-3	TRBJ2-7	TGTGCCATCGGCGGGCAGGGGGAGATCGGGCAGTACTTC	CAIGGQGEIGQYF
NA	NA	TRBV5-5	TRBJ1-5	TGTGCCAGCAGCTTGGCAGGGAGTGGCAATCAGCCCCAGCATTTT	CASSLAGSGNQPQHF
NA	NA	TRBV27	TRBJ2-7	TGTGCCAGCAGTTTATCGGGGGCGTACGAGCAGTACTTC	CASSLSGAYEQYF
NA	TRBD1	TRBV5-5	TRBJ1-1	TGTGCCAGCAGCTTCATATTTGGGACAGGGCTGAACACTGAAGCTTTCTTT	CASSFIFGTGLNTEAFF
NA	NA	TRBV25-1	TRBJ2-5	TGTGCCAGCAGTGACTTCCCCAGACCAGAGACCCAGTACTTC	CASSDFPRPETQYF
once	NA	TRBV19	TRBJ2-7	TGTGCCAGTAGTTTACGCGGGGAGTACGAGCAGTACTTC	CASSLRGEYEQYF
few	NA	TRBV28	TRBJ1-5	TGTGCCAGCAGTATCAGGACCGGGGGTCAGCCCCAGCATTTT	CASSIRTGGQPQHF
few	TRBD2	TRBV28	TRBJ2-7	TGTGCCAGCAGTTTGACAGCGGGAGGGTACGAGCAGTACTTC	CASSLTAGGYEQYF
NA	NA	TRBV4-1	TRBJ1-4	TGCGCCAGCAGCCAAGCACAGGGTAATGAAAAACTGTTTTTT	CASSQAQGNEKLFF
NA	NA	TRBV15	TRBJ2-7	TGTGCCACCAGCAGGCTAGCTGTCGATTACGAGCAGTACTTC	CATSRLAVDYEQYF
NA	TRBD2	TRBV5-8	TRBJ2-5	TGTGCCAGCAGCCGTAGCGGGAGAATCCAAGAGACCCAGTACTTC	CASSRSGRIQETQYF
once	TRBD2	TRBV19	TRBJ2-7	TGTGCCAGTAGTGTACCAGGGAGGGATTACGAGCAGTACTTC	CASSVPGRDYEQYF
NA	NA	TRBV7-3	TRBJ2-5	TGTGCCAGCAGCTTCGGAGCTCGTGGGGAGACCCAGTACTTC	CASSFGARGETQYF
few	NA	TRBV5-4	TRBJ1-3	TGTGCCAGCAGCTTGGCCGAAGGGGACCGCTCTGGAAACACCATATATTTT	CASSLAEGDRSGNTIYF
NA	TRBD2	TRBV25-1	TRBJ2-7	TGTGCCAGCAGTGATAAGGGACTAGTTCGCGAGCAGTACTTC	CASSDKGLVREQYF
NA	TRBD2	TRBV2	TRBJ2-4	TGTGCCAGCAGTGAAGCGCTAGCGGGAGGGCGCGTGAACATTCAGTACTTC	CASSEALAGGRVNIQYF
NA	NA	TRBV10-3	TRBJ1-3	TGTGCCATCAGTGAGTCCTTAGGAAACACCATATATTTT	CAISESLGNTIYF
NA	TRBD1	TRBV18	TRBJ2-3	TGTGCCAGCTCACCGAGACAGGGAACAGATACGCAGTATTTT	CASSPRQGTDTQYF
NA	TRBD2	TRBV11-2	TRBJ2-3	TGTGCCAGCAGCTTCTCACTAGCGCGTCACACAGATACGCAGTATTTT	CASSFSLARHTDTQYF
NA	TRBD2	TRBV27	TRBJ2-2	TGTGCCAGCAGCCCCTTAGCGGGGAGGGCCCCCGGGGAGCTGTTTTTT	CASSPLAGRAPGELFF
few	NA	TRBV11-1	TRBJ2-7	TGTGCCAGCAGCTTAGACTTAGCGGAGAGCTACGAGCAGTACTTC	CASSLDLAESYEQYF
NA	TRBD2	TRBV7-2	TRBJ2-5	TGTGCCAGCGGACTAGCGGGGGGGACCCAGTACTTC	CASGLAGGTQYF
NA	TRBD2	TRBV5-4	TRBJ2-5	TGTGCCAGCAGCTTGAGTGCTAGCGGAGGGCAAGAGACCCAGTACTTC	CASSLSASGGQETQYF
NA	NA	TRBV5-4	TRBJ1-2	TGTGCCAGCAGCTTGGAACACTATGGCTACACCTTC	CASSLEHYGYTF
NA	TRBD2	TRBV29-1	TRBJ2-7	TGCAGCGTCGCCCCGCCGGGAGGAAGTGAGAACGAGCAGTACTTC	CSVAPPGGSENEQYF
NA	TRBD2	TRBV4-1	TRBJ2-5	TGCGCCAGCAGAGTAGCGGGAGGGCCTACAGGGACCCAGTACTTC	CASRVAGGPTGTQYF
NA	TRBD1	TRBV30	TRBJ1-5	TGTGCCTGGAGTGTTGGACAGGGCGGATGGCCCCAGCATTTT	CAWSVGQGGWPQHF
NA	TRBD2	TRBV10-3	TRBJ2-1	TGTGCCATCAGTGATTTGCGGGGGTACAATGAGCAGTTCTTC	CAISDLRGYNEQFF
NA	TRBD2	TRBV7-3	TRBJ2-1	TGTGCCAGCAGCCGCACTACTAGCGGGAGGGCCAGTGAGCAGTTCTTC	CASSRTTSGRASEQFF
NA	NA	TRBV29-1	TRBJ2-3	TGCAGCGTTGAAGATCGGGCCTTCACAGATACGCAGTATTTT	CSVEDRAFTDTQYF
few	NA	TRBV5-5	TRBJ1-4	TGTGCCAGCAGCTTGGCCGGAACAGAGAAGAGATTTTTT	CASSLAGTEKRFF
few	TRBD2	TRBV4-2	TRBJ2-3	TGTGCCAGCAGCCAACAATCCTTGGGAGTGGGAGGGCCGGGGGGTACAGATACGCAGTATTTT	CASSQQSLGVGGPGGTDTQYF
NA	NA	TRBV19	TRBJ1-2	TGTGCCAGTATGAAAGGGACGAATCTTCCTTACTATGGCTACACCTTC	CASMKGTNLPYYGYTF
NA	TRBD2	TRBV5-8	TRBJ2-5	TGTGCCAGCAGCTTTGGAACTAGCGGGTACCAAGAGACCCAGTACTTC	CASSFGTSGYQETQYF
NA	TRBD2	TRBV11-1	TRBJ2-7	TGTGCCAGCAGCCAACGAAGGGTAGCGGGAACCTACGAGCAGTACTTC	CASSQRRVAGTYEQYF
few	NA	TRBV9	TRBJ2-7	TGTGCCAGCAGCGTATCCCCAGGGGCCTACGAGCAGTACTTC	CASSVSPGAYEQYF
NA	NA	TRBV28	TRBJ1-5	TGTGCCAGCAAGGGCAGTTTAGGGGGCAATCAGCCCCAGCATTTT	CASKGSLGGNQPQHF
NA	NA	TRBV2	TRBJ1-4	TGTGCCAGCAGTGTCCGGCCCACTAATGAAAAACTGTTTTTT	CASSVRPTNEKLFF